This TCR beta chain came from a study of T-cell memory formation after mild COVID-19. Overall study findings and caveats: Mostly located in CM and EM were contracting CD4+ clones, with contracting CD8+ clones located in EMRA.

This clonotype came up a few times. The antigen is not known. Germline V gene sequence: CDR1 SGDLS, CDR2 YYNGEE. CDR3 length: 14 amino acids. V gave up 3 bases and J gave up 0 bases, with 10 bases separating them. Constant-segment primers were used for 5'RACE, and the resulting TCR alpha and TCR beta cDNA libraries carried sample barcodes and UMIs. From the 5' RACE reads, TCRdb called clonotypes with MiXCR, one entry per CDR3 protein. The profile shows a few hundred thousand distinct CDR3 sequences, 8% to 10% of them singletons. The rearrangement links TRBV9 to TRBJ2-7; D perhaps matches TRBD1 (5 bases). The sequence was collected from a man aged 18 to 29 who had mild COVID-19 (a few samples of this study predate the infection). Cell type and time point are not known. The sample taken for sequencing was PBMCs or a T cell subset sorted from them (not recorded which). This CDR3 reads CASSEQGSSYEQYF. Here the CDR3 DNA reads TGTGCCAGCAGCGAGCAGGGTAGCTCCTACGAGCAGTACTTC.